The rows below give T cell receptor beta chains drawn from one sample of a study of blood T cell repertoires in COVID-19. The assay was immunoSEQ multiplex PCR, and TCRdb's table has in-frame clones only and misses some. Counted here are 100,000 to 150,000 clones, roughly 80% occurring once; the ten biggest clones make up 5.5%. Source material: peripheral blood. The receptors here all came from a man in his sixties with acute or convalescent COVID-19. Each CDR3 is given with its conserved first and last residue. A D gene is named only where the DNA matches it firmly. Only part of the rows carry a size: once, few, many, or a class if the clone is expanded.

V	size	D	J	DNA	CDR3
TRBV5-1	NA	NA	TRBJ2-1	TGCGCCAGCAGCTTGGATGAGGGTCGGTCCTACAATGAGCAGTTCTTC	CASSLDEGRSYNEQFF
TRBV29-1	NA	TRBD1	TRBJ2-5	TGCAGCGTTGAAGATTTCGCGGCAGGGGGTTTCCAAGAGACCCAGTACTTC	CSVEDFAAGGFQETQYF
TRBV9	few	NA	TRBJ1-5	TGTGCCAGCAGCGTAGGGTCACATAGCAATCAGCCCCAGCATTTT	CASSVGSHSNQPQHF
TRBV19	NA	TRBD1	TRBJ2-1	TGTGCCAGTAGTATAGATGGGCGGGCAGGGGGAAGCAATGAGCAGTTCTTC	CASSIDGRAGGSNEQFF
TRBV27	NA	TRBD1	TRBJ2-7	TGTGCCAGCAGACTAGCCGGGACAGGGGTCCACGAGCAGTACTTC	CASRLAGTGVHEQYF
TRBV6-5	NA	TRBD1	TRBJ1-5	TGTGCCACCAAAAGGGGACAGGGGAAAAATCAGCCCCAGCATTTT	CATKRGQGKNQPQHF
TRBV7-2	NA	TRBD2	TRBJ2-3	TGTGCCAGCAGCTTGAGGACTAGCGGGTTCACCACAGATACGCAGTATTTT	CASSLRTSGFTTDTQYF
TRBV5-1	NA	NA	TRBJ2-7	TGCGCCAGCAGCTCGGACAGCCCACCCTACGAGCAGTACTTC	CASSSDSPPYEQYF
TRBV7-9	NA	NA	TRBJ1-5	TGTGCCAGCAGCTTAGCGAGTAATCAGCCCCAGCATTTT	CASSLASNQPQHF
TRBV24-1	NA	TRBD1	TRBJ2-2	TGTGCCACCAGTGATTCCCGGACAGGGGGCGCTAACGGGGAGCTGTTTTTT	CATSDSRTGGANGELFF
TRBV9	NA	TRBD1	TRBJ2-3	TGTGCCAGCAGCACCGGGACAGGGGCGGCAGATACGCAGTATTTT	CASSTGTGAADTQYF
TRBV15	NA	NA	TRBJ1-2	TGTGCCACCAGCAGAGCCCGCTATGGCTACACCTTC	CATSRARYGYTF
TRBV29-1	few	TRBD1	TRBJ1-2	TGCAGCGGGGCCGACAGGGACTATGGCTACACCTTC	CSGADRDYGYTF
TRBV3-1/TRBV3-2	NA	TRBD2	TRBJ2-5	TGTGCCAGCAGCCAGGGAACTAGCGCCGCGCGGGAGACCCAGTACTTC	CASSQGTSAARETQYF
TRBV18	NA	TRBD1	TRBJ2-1	TGTGCCAGCTCACCCCCTCAGGGGGACAGTAGCTCCTACAATGAGCAGTTCTTC	CASSPPQGDSSSYNEQFF
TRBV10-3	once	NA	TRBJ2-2	TGTGCCATACCCGACAGGGAGGCCGGGGAGCTGTTTTTT	CAIPDREAGELFF
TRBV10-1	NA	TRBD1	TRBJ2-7	TGCGCCAGCAGTGATTCTGGACAGGGGATACCCTACGAGCAGTACTTC	CASSDSGQGIPYEQYF
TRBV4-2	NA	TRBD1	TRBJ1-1	TGTGCCAGCAGCACCCGGGACAGGAACACTGAAGCTTTCTTT	CASSTRDRNTEAFF
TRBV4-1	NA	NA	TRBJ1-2	TGCGCCAGCAGCCAAGATGACAGCGTAAACTATGGCTACACCTTC	CASSQDDSVNYGYTF